This entry lists 28 T cell receptor beta chains sequenced from one sample in a study of T cells in Graves' hyperthyroidism and ophthalmopathy. TCR beta CDR3 sequences were amplified from RNA transcripts. An initial round of RT-PCR targeting the TCR CDR3 relied on the HTBI primer set. TCRdb re-analysed the multiplex PCR reads in MiXCR, keeping a single row per CDR3 protein. The profile shows 640,000 or so distinct CDR3 sequences, 14% of them singletons. Source material: blood. The receptors shown here come from a woman under 30 with Graves' ophthalmopathy.

V and J are TRBV6-2 or TRBV6-3 and TRBJ2-5; tentatively, D is TRBD2 (6 bases). Per the germline V gene, CDR1 is MNHEY and CDR2 is SVGEGT. Trimming pared 8 bases from V and 5 bases from J, leaving 21 bases between. The CDR3 is 15 residues long. The CDR3 here is CASVSRPSRGETQYF. The CDR3 DNA sequence: TGTGCCAGCGTTTCGAGACCTTCCCGGGGGGAGACCCAGTACTTC.

This clonotype was counted a few times. The chain recombines TRBV6-2 or TRBV6-3 with TRBJ2-5, with TRBD2 as a possible D gene (6 bases). The CDR3 sequence is 14 residues long. Between the trimmed V and J ends, which lost 2 bases and 4 bases, there was a span of 11 bases. Per the germline V gene, CDR1 is MNHEY and CDR2 is SVGEGT. The CDR3 coding sequence is TGTGCCAGCAGTTACGTCACTAGCCGAGAGACCCAGTACTTC. Protein product: CASSYVTSRETQYF.

This clonotype occurred many times. The rearrangement joins TRBV6-1 to TRBJ2-7; 9 positions match TRBD2. CDR1 is MNHNS, CDR2 SASEGT, per germline. The CDR3 runs to 15 residues. Trimming cost V 4 bases and J 6 bases; bases outside gene matches: 10. CDR3 in amino acids: CASSGSGSGLVEQYF. CDR3 DNA: TGTGCCAGCAGTGGTAGCGGGAGTGGATTGGTCGAGCAGTACTTC.

There are many counts of this clonotype. This sequence joins TRBV12-3 or TRBV12-4 and TRBJ1-1; TRBD1 agrees at 8 bases. J gave up 6 bases and V 6 bases, and 3 bases lay outside the gene matches. The CDR3 consists of 12 residues. The CDR3 DNA reads TGTGCCAGCAGGCTGACAGGGGCTGAAGCTTTCTTT. It is translated as CASRLTGAEAFF.

This sequence joins TRBV20-1 and TRBJ1-6, with D possibly TRBD1 on 6 matching bases. Trimming pared 4 bases from V and 4 bases from J, leaving 23 bases between. Germline assignment: CDR1 DFQATT and CDR2 SNEGSKA (reference sequence). The CDR3 covers 18 residues. CDR3 residues: CSANPWTDHGLYNSPLHF. Written as DNA, the CDR3 is TGCAGTGCTAATCCTTGGACAGACCACGGTTTATATAATTCACCCCTCCACTTT.

The V call is TRBV27, the J call TRBJ1-2, with a possible D match to TRBD1 (6 bases). Trimming stripped 6 bases from V and 6 bases from J, with 17 bases between. This CDR3 region has 14 residues. CDR1 and CDR2 (germline): MNHEY, SMNVEV (reference sequence). In DNA form, the CDR3 reads TGTGCCAGCAGCCTCACAGGGTTGTTTAATGGCTACACCTTC. Translated, it gives CASSLTGLFNGYTF.

This clonotype was seen many times. This rearrangement joins TRBV2 to TRBJ2-7; the D is unclear. The V gene lost 1 base and the J gene lost 9 bases, with 7 bases spanning the gap. The CDR3 contains 11 residues. Germline V gene sequence: CDR1 SNHLY, CDR2 FYNNEI. The CDR3 bases are TGTGCCAGCAGTGAAGTTCAGGTGCAGTACTTC. Protein product: CASSEVQVQYF.

This clonotype came up many times. V is TRBV10-3 and J is TRBJ1-1; no definite D call. CDR3 length: 12 residues. CDR1 is ENHRY, CDR2 SYGVKD, per germline. V was trimmed by 2 bases and J by 5 bases, leaving 6 bases between them. In DNA form, the CDR3 reads TGTGCCATCAGTGAGCGGGGAACTGAAGCTTTCTTT. Protein sequence: CAISERGTEAFF.

About this clonotype itself: Possible read error: a much larger clone is one base away. The rearrangement joins TRBV28 to TRBJ2-1; maybe TRBD2 (5 bases). The germline V gene encodes CDR1 MDHEN and CDR2 SYDVKM. The CDR3 runs to 17 residues. DNA of the CDR3: TGTGCCAGCCGCGGAAGCAGAGGGAGTCGTCCCTACAATGGGCAGTTCTTC. It translates to CASRGSRGSRPYNGQFF.

This clonotype was detected many times. The rearrangement links TRBV5-1 to TRBJ2-3, with 10 positions matching TRBD2. The CDR3 totals 15 residues. Trimming cost V 4 bases and J 8 bases; bases outside gene matches: 10. Germline V gene data show CDR1 as SGHRS and CDR2 as YFSETQ. CDR3 nucleotides: TGCGCCAGCAGCGAGTTAGCGGGAGGTCAAGGTACGCAGTATTTT. Encoded protein: CASSELAGGQGTQYF.

This clonotype was seen repeatedly, ten times or more. The chain joins TRBV12-5 to TRBJ1-5, with D tentatively TRBD1 (5 bases). V was trimmed by 0 bases and J by 5 bases, leaving 26 bases between them. CDR3 length: 20 residues. Germline V gene lookup returns CDR1 LGHNT and CDR2 FRNRAP. CDR3 coding DNA: TGTGCTAGTGGTTTGGTACGTAGGGGAAAAGTGAGTTACTCGGATCAGCCCCAGCATTTT. It is translated as CASGLVRRGKVSYSDQPQHF.

This chain links TRBV5-6 with TRBJ2-7; either TRBD1 or TRBD2 may supply D (6 bases each). The length of the CDR3 is 16 residues. With 4 bases removed from V and 3 bases from J, the gap between germline ends came to 20 bases. CDR1 is SGHDT and CDR2 is YYEEEE in the germline V gene. Here the CDR3 DNA reads TGTGCCAGCAGCCGCAAACAGGGAAGGAGGGTCTACGAGCAGTACTTC. This translates into CASSRKQGRRVYEQYF.

This clonotype was seen a handful of times. Germline is not matched at one junction end, which may reflect a read error. The genes are TRBV19 and TRBJ2-1; 7 bases line up with TRBD2. Germline V lookup: CDR1 LNHDA, CDR2 SQIVND (reference sequence). The CDR3 length is 15 residues. Here the CDR3 DNA reads TGTGCCAGTAGTAGGGCTAGCGGCCCCTACGATGAGCAGTTCTTC. Translated, it gives CASSRASGPYDEQFF.

This clonotype was seen ten or more times. V and J are TRBV7-8 and TRBJ1-2, with D maybe TRBD1 (5 bases). Per germline, CDR1 SGHVS and CDR2 FQNEAQ. CDR3 size: 19 residues. The V end was cut by 3 bases, the J end by 3 bases, with 26 bases between. The CDR3 coding sequence is TGTGCCAGCAGCTTGGGGAGGTTTATCGTGACAGAAACCTACTATGGCTACACCTTC. Protein sequence: CASSLGRFIVTETYYGYTF.

This clonotype has a count of ten or more. CDR3 sequence: CASSLYPRGTDTEAFF. DNA for the CDR3: TGTGCCAGCAGTTTATACCCCAGGGGTACGGACACTGAAGCTTTCTTT. The chain combines TRBV27 with TRBJ1-1, with D perhaps matching TRBD1 (6 bases). The V end lost 1 base, the J end lost 3 bases, and 15 bases lay between the germline ends. The CDR3 spans 16 residues. Germline assignment: CDR1 MNHEY and CDR2 SMNVEV (reference sequence).

This clonotype was picked up many times. The chain uses TRBV5-6 and TRBJ2-1; D perhaps matches TRBD2 (6 bases). In germline, CDR1 is SGHDT, CDR2 YYEEEE. The CDR3 totals 17 residues. V was cut by 2 bases and J by 3 bases, with 18 bases left in between. The CDR3 loop reads CASSFVAGPRDYNEQFF. The CDR3 DNA reads as TGTGCCAGCAGCTTCGTGGCGGGACCACGAGACTACAATGAGCAGTTCTTC.

This clonotype was found many times. The chain links TRBV6-1 to TRBJ2-7, with 8 bases lining up with TRBD1. The trim removed 8 bases at V and 6 bases at J, leaving 15 bases unmatched. This CDR3 spans 15 amino acids. Germline V gene lookup returns CDR1 MNHNS and CDR2 SASEGT. CDR3 sequence: CASSRPGQGLGEQYF. The CDR3, as DNA: TGTGCCAGCTCGCGCCCTGGACAGGGTTTAGGCGAGCAGTACTTC.

The rearrangement uses TRBV7-9 and TRBJ1-2, with D perhaps matching TRBD1 (5 bases). The CDR3 consists of 14 residues. Germline V CDR1 and CDR2: SEHNR, FQNEAQ (reference sequence). Trimming shortened V by 5 bases and J by 3 bases, and 13 bases separated the two germline ends. The CDR3: CASSTLVGDYGYTF. Written as DNA, the CDR3 is TGTGCCAGCAGCACCCTCGTAGGGGACTATGGCTACACCTTC.

V gene TRBV12-3 or TRBV12-4 combines with J gene TRBJ2-5; 9 bases line up with TRBD1. J lost 5 bases, V lost 5 bases, and 6 bases had no gene match. The CDR3 consists of 14 residues. CDR3 sequence reads: CASSLRQGDETQYF. The CDR3 DNA follows: TGTGCCAGCAGTCTCAGACAGGGGGACGAGACCCAGTACTTC.

Concerning this clonotype: Germline is not matched at one junction end, which may reflect a read error. This chain links TRBV27 with TRBJ1-2; 7 nucleotides line up with TRBD1. Germline lookup yields CDR1 MNHEY and CDR2 SMNVEV (reference sequence). This CDR3 spans 14 amino acids. The CDR3 sequence is CPSSRQGSSYGYTF. DNA of the CDR3: TGTCCCAGCAGTCGACAGGGTTCGAGCTATGGCTACACCTTC.

Many counts were recorded for this clonotype. The chain combines TRBV12-3 or TRBV12-4 with TRBJ1-4, with 8 bases that match TRBD1. The CDR3 totals 15 residues. The ends lost 1 base at V and 6 bases at J; junction bases unmatched: 4. CDR3 protein: CASSLGGTGYEKLFF. CDR3 coding DNA: TGTGCCAGCAGTTTAGGAGGGACAGGCTATGAAAAACTGTTTTTT.

This clonotype occurred many times. The chain links TRBV5-5 to TRBJ2-3; 8 nucleotides line up with TRBD2. Trimming cost V 5 bases and J 5 bases; bases outside gene matches: 7. CDR3 length: 14 amino acids. Germline CDR1 and CDR2: SGHKS and YYEKEE (reference sequence). The CDR3 spells CASSGAGGIDTQYF. DNA of the CDR3: TGTGCCAGCAGTGGGGCGGGAGGTATAGATACGCAGTATTTT. Together with reference TRBV5-5 and TRBJ2-3, the CDR3 gives the full variable domain: DAGVTQSPTHLIKTRGQQVTLRCSPISGHKSVSWYQQVLGQGPQFIFQYYEKEERGRGNFPDRFSARQFPNYSSELNVNALLLGDSALYLCASSGAGGIDTQYFGPGTRLTVL.

The count of this clonotype is one. The chain combines TRBV7-6 with TRBJ2-1, with 8 nucleotides matching TRBD1. Germline V gene data show CDR1 as SGHVS and CDR2 as FNYEAQ. The CDR3 has 16 amino acids. With V trimmed by 6 bases and J by 5 bases, 12 bases remained unmatched. CDR3: CASSSRAGTGDNEQFF. The CDR3 DNA follows: TGTGCCAGCAGTTCAAGAGCAGGGACAGGCGACAATGAGCAGTTCTTC.

At least ten counts were recorded for this clonotype. The chain employs TRBV12-3 or TRBV12-4 and TRBJ2-2, with TRBD1 as a possible D gene (6 bases). The V gene lost 8 bases and the J gene lost 6 bases, with 10 bases spanning the gap. The CDR3 runs to 12 residues. CDR3 protein: CASVTGSGELFF. CDR3 nucleotides: TGTGCCAGCGTGACAGGTTCCGGGGAGCTGTTTTTT.

Concerning this clonotype itself: This could be a read error, since a much larger clone is one nucleotide away. This chain connects TRBV27 to TRBJ2-1; the D is unclear. The J call is uncertain, as TRBJ2-7 better fits the DNA end. The CDR3 loop spans 11 amino acids. The V gene's germline CDR1 is MNHEY and CDR2 SMNVEV (reference sequence). The chain's CDR3 is CASSEHNEQYF. CDR3 sequence (DNA): TGTGCCAGCAGTGAGCACAATGAGCAGTACTTC.

The rearrangement joins TRBV4-2 to TRBJ2-3, with 10 bases aligning to TRBD2. Germline CDR1 is LGHNA and CDR2 is YNFKEQ. V gave up 0 bases and J gave up 2 bases; unmatched junction bases: 5. This CDR3 comprises 17 residues. CDR3 amino acids: CASSQDVSGRATDTQYF. The CDR3 nucleotides read TGTGCCAGCAGCCAAGACGTCAGCGGGAGGGCCACAGATACGCAGTATTTT.

This clonotype was seen repeatedly, ten times or more. The chain links TRBV7-2 to TRBJ2-1, with D possibly matching TRBD2 (6 bases). With 3 bases removed from V and 10 bases from J, the gap between germline ends came to 16 bases. This CDR3 comprises 14 residues. Per the germline V gene, CDR1 is SGHTA and CDR2 is FQGNSA. CDR3 nucleotide sequence: TGTGCCAGCAGCTTCGGCGGGGCGGCGCGGGAGCAGTTCTTC. Translation gives CASSFGGAAREQFF.

This clonotype was seen at least ten times. The chain couples TRBV28 to TRBJ2-7; TRBD2 is a possible D gene (6 bases). CDR3 size: 15 residues. Germline CDR1 MDHEN, CDR2 SYDVKM. V lost 3 bases to trimming and J lost 0 bases, with 12 bases between them. CDR3 amino acids: CASSFRTGSSYEQYF. In DNA, the CDR3 is TGTGCCAGCAGTTTCCGAACCGGGAGCTCCTACGAGCAGTACTTC.